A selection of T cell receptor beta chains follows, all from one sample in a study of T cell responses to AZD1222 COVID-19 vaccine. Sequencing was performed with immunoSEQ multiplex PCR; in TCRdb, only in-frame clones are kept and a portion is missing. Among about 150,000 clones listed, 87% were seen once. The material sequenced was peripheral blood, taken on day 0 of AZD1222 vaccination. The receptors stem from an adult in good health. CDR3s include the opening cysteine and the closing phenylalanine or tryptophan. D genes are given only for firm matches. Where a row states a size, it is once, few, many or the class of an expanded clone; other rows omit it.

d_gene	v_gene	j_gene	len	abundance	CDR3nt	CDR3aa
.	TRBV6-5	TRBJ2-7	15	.	TGTGCCAGCAGTTACTCGACTGGCGTGGGGTCCGAGCAGTACTTC	CASSYSTGVGSEQYF
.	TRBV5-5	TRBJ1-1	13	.	TGTGCCAGCAGCTTGGCGATCGCCGAGGAAGCTTTCTTT	CASSLAIAEEAFF
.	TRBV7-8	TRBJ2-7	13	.	TGTGCCAGCAGCCCGGCCACGGAATACGAGCAGTACTTC	CASSPATEYEQYF
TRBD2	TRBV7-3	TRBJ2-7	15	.	TGTGCCAGCAGCCGTTCTAGCGGGAGTAATACCGAGCAGTACTTC	CASSRSSGSNTEQYF
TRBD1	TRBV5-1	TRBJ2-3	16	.	TGCGCCAGCAGCTTGGGGGCAGGGGGCGCCGCAGATACGCAGTATTTT	CASSLGAGGAADTQYF
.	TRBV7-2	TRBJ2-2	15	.	TGTGCCAGCAGGGAACAGGGTACGAACACCGGGGAGCTGTTTTTT	CASREQGTNTGELFF
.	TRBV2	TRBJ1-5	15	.	TGTGCCAGCACACCCCGGAGGGGCAACAATCAGCCCCAGCATTTT	CASTPRRGNNQPQHF
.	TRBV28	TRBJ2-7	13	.	TGTGCCAGCAGAGGACAGAGCCCCTACGAGCAGTACTTC	CASRGQSPYEQYF
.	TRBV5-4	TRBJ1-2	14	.	TGTGCCAGCAGCTCACCGACAGGCAACTATGGCTACACCTTC	CASSSPTGNYGYTF
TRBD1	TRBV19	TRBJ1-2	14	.	TGTGCCAGTAGTAGACGGGGACAGGGATATGGCTACACCTTC	CASSRRGQGYGYTF
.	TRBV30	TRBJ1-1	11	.	TGTGCCTGGAGTGGATATATTGAAGCTTTCTTT	CAWSGYIEAFF
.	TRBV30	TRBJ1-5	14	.	TGTGCCTGGAGTCTTCTAGGAGGGAATCAGCCCCAGCATTTT	CAWSLLGGNQPQHF
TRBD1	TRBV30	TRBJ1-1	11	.	TGTGCCTGGGCGGGACAGGGTTTCGCTTTCTTT	CAWAGQGFAFF
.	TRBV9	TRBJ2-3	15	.	TGTGCCAGCAGCGCGCTAGCGTCAAGCACAGATACGCAGTATTTT	CASSALASSTDTQYF
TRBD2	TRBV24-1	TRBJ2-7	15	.	TGTGCCACCAGTGACGGCCAGGGAGGGGTGCGCGAGCAGTACTTC	CATSDGQGGVREQYF
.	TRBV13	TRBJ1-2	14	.	TGTGCCAGCAGCTTTTCAGGGGCCAACTATGGCTACACCTTC	CASSFSGANYGYTF
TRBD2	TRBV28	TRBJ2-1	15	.	TGTGCCAGCAGTTTTATAGCGGGAGATGGGAATGAGCAGTTCTTC	CASSFIAGDGNEQFF
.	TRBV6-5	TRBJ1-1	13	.	TGTGCCAGCACTCGGCAGACGAACACTGAAGCTTTCTTT	CASTRQTNTEAFF
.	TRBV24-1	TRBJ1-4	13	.	TGTGCCACCAGTGCGGGGGCTAATGAAAAACTGTTTTTT	CATSAGANEKLFF
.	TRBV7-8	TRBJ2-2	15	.	TGTGCCAGCGTAGGGGGGGCTATAGACACCGGGGAGCTGTTTTTT	CASVGGAIDTGELFF
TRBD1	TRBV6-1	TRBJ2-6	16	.	TGTGCCAGCAGTGAAGGACAGGGGTTTGGGGCCAACGTCCTGACTTTC	CASSEGQGFGANVLTF
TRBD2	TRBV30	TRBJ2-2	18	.	TGTGCCTGGAGTTCCTTTGGTAGCGGGAGGGCCAACACCGGGGAGCTGTTTTTT	CAWSSFGSGRANTGELFF
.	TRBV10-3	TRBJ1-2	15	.	TGTGCCATCAGTGAGTCGATGGCCCAGAACTATGGCTACACCTTC	CAISESMAQNYGYTF
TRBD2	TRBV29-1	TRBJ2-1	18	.	TGCAGCGTTGGGACAGCCGGGACTAGCGGGAGGATCCACAATGAGCAGTTCTTC	CSVGTAGTSGRIHNEQFF
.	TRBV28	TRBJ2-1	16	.	TGTGCCAGCAGGCGAAACGGGATTCCGGCCTACAATGAGCAGTTCTTC	CASRRNGIPAYNEQFF
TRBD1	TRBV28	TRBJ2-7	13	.	TGTGCCAGCAGAGAGTACAGGGGGACAGAGCAGTACTTC	CASREYRGTEQYF
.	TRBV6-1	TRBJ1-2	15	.	TGTGCCAGCTCCCTCGGGGGAAGATCCAACTATGGCTACACCTTC	CASSLGGRSNYGYTF
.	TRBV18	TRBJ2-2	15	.	TGTGCCAGCTCACCCATACGTCAGGGGACCGGGGAGCTGTTTTTT	CASSPIRQGTGELFF
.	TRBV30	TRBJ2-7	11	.	TGTGCGACTAGGGGGTCCTACGAGCAGTACTTC	CATRGSYEQYF
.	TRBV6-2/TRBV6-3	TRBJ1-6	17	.	TGTGCCAGCAGCCGACCCGTGGACAGCTCCTATAATTCACCCCTCCACTTT	CASSRPVDSSYNSPLHF
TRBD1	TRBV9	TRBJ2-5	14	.	TGTGCCAGCAGCGAACAGGGGGCGGGGGAGACCCAGTACTTC	CASSEQGAGETQYF
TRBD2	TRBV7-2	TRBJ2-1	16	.	TGTGCCAGCAGCTCGCTAGCGGGGGAAAGATACAATGAGCAGTTCTTC	CASSSLAGERYNEQFF
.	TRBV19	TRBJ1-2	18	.	TGTGCCAGTAGTAGGTTGAGGGCGTCCGCACCTTTTAACTATGGCTACACCTTC	CASSRLRASAPFNYGYTF
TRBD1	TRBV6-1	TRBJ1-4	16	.	TGTGCCAGCAGTGAACTGACCGGGACAGGGAATGAAAAACTGTTTTTT	CASSELTGTGNEKLFF
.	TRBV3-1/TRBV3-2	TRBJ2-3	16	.	TGTGCCAGCAGCCAAGGGAGGCATAGCGGCACAGATACGCAGTATTTT	CASSQGRHSGTDTQYF
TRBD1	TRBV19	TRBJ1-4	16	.	TGTGCCAGTAGTCTACACTCGACAGGGGTAGGGGAAAAACTGTTTTTT	CASSLHSTGVGEKLFF
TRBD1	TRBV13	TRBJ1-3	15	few	TGTGCCAGCAGCCCCGGGACAGGGGCCGGAAACACCATATATTTT	CASSPGTGAGNTIYF
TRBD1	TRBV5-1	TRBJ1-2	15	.	TGCGCCAGCAGCCACGGGACAGGGGCTTACTATGGCTACACCTTC	CASSHGTGAYYGYTF
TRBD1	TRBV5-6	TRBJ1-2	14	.	TGTGCCAGCAGCTTAGTACAGGGGGCTACACGCTACACCTTC	CASSLVQGATRYTF
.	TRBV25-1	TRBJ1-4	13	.	TGTGCCAGCAGTGTAACTTACCCTGAAAAACTGTTTTTT	CASSVTYPEKLFF
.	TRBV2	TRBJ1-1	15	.	TGTGCCAGCAGTGAGATCCAGGGCGGGGACACTGAAGCTTTCTTT	CASSEIQGGDTEAFF
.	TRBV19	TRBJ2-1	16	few	TGTGCCAGTCGATTGGGGGGGCTAGCGGATACAAATGAGCAGTTCTTC	CASRLGGLADTNEQFF
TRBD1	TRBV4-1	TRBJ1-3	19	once	TGCGCCAGCAGCCAAGTTCCTGGCAGGGGGCCATCCTCTGGAAACACCATATATTTT	CASSQVPGRGPSSGNTIYF
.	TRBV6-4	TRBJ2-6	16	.	TGTGCCAGCAGCAGGGACCCGGAGTCTGGGGCCAACGTCCTGACTTTC	CASSRDPESGANVLTF
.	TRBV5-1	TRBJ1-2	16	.	TGCGCCAGCAGCTCTTCGAGGGACGGGTCTAACTATGGCTACACCTTC	CASSSSRDGSNYGYTF
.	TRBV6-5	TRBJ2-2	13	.	TGTGCCAGCAGTAGAGGGGAGACCGGGGAGCTGTTTTTT	CASSRGETGELFF
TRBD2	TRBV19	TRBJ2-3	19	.	TGTGCCAGTAGTATCACCAACGGACTAGCGGGACCATTCACAGATACGCAGTATTTT	CASSITNGLAGPFTDTQYF
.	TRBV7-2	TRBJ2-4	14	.	TGTGCCAGCAGCTTAGGCTGGGGGGCAAACATTCAGTACTTC	CASSLGWGANIQYF
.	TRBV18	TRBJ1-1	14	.	TGTGCCAGCTCACCACCGGGGGAGCGAGGGAAAGCTTTCTTT	CASSPPGERGKAFF
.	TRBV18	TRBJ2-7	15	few	TGTGCCAGCTCACCAAGACTAGGGACCTCCTACGAGCAGTACTTC	CASSPRLGTSYEQYF
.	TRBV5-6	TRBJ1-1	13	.	TGTGCCAGCAGCGAAAGTTTGAACACTGAAGCTTTCTTT	CASSESLNTEAFF
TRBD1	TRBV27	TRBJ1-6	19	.	TGTGCCAGCAGTTTGGCTCTTGGGACAGGGGTTAAGTCTAATTCACCCCTCCACTTT	CASSLALGTGVKSNSPLHF
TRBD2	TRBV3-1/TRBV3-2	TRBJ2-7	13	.	TGTGCCAGCGGAACTAGCGGGAGGTACGAGCAGTACTTC	CASGTSGRYEQYF